The sequence of this T cell receptor beta chain was determined in a study of early T cells in non-severe SARS-CoV-2 infection. Regarding the study as a whole: The VDJdb matching leaned toward anti-spike CD8 responses and overlooked private and CD4 specificities.

TCRdb re-called the 5' RACE reads through MiXCR, storing one row per CDR3 protein. The sample contains 98,000 or so distinct CDR3 sequences, about 12% of which appear only once. Comments on this clonotype: Its target is unknown.

Material: whole blood, obtained at baseline. The TCR sequence derives from an adult who was a healthcare worker with PCR-confirmed SARS-CoV-2 infection or an uninfected control (not recorded which).

The CDR3 here is CASSLVRGVTEAFF. The CDR3 region has the DNA TGTGCCAGCAGCTTAGTACGGGGAGTCACTGAAGCTTTCTTT. V gene TRBV7-8 combines with J gene TRBJ1-1; D gene uncertain. The CDR3 has 14 amino acids. The V gene lost 1 base and the J gene lost 4 bases, with 10 bases spanning the gap. CDR1 and CDR2 (germline): SGHVS, FQNEAQ.